This entry is about one T cell receptor (beta chain). What it binds is not known. This sample is part of a study of T-cell reconstitution after alpha-beta-depleted transplantation in children. Findings and limits, study-wide: At one year after transplant, newly produced T cells mostly accounted for T-cell counts and diversity. Several hundred expanded graft clones reportedly supplied alpha-beta T cells about two months after transplant. The origin of high day-60 TCRbeta diversity in some patients lay in surviving recipient T cells and thymic progenitors.

The length of the CDR3 is 16 residues. The trim removed 3 bases at V and 2 bases at J, leaving 5 bases unmatched. The V gene's germline CDR1 is LNHNV and CDR2 YYDKDF (reference sequence). Construction of the TCRbeta library involved unique molecular identifiers. Each CDR3 protein is one row after TCRdb ran MiXCR on the PCR reads. Of 550,000 to 600,000 distinct CDR3 sequences in the sample, 20% to 25% were seen once. The receptor's source is a boy younger than two who had a stem cell transplant for acute myeloid leukemia, so the T cells may come from the graft donor. The material was PBMCs, mostly from graft donor cells, obtained 360 days after TCRalphabeta/CD19-depleted stem cell transplant. The rearrangement joins TRBV15 to TRBJ2-1, with TRBD2 identical over 9 bases. The CDR3 spells CATSSITSGPYNEQFF. DNA of the CDR3: TGTGCCACCAGCAGTATCACTAGCGGGCCCTACAATGAGCAGTTCTTC.